The 14 T cell receptor beta chains below were found in one sample sequenced in a study of blood T cell repertoires in COVID-19 (dated by TCRdb to 2020 to 2022). Receptors were amplified or captured by the immunoSEQ multiplex PCR assay. TCRdb provides this immuneACCESS table in a form limited to in-frame rearrangements. Some clones are lacking; in checked studies, under half of them reflect an unresolved V gene, and why the rest are absent is not known. The table for this sample lists fewer than 200,000 clones; less than 90% of them were counted only once. In total, the top ten clones hold approximately 4.7% of the sample. The sequenced sample consisted of PBMCs or T cells enriched from blood (not recorded which). The receptors derive from a woman in her fifties or sixties who had recovered from COVID-19.

The chain carries TRBV9 and TRBJ1-5, with TRBD1 matching over 11 bases. Germline CDR1 SGDLS, CDR2 YYNGEE. V was pared by 8 bases and J by 6 bases, with 7 bases of the junction left unmatched. The CDR3 runs to 14 residues. For the CDR3, the DNA is TGTGCCAGTTCGATCGGGACAGGGGGTCAGCCCCAGCATTTT. Protein sequence: CASSIGTGGQPQHF.

The chain combines TRBV29-1 with TRBJ1-5; 9 bases line up with TRBD1. The trim removed 4 bases at V and 1 base at J, leaving 2 bases unmatched. CDR1 and CDR2 (germline): SQVTM, ANQGSEA. The CDR3 covers 14 residues. CDR3 loop: CSVGGTGSNQPQHF. The CDR3 coding sequence is TGCAGCGTTGGGGGGACAGGGAGCAATCAGCCCCAGCATTTT. Variable domain in full (rest from reference TRBV29-1 and TRBJ1-5): SAVISQKPSRDICQRGTSLTIQCQVDSQVTMMFWYRQQPGQSLTLIATANQGSEATYESGFVIDKFPISRPNLTFSTLTVSNMSPEDSSIYLCSVGGTGSNQPQHFGDGTRLSIL.

This clone occurred a few times. The chain carries TRBV14 and TRBJ2-3; D is possibly TRBD1 (5 bases). The V gene's germline CDR1 is SGHDN and CDR2 FVKESK. CDR3 length equals 15 residues. Between the trimmed V and J ends, which lost 2 bases and 2 bases, there was a span of 11 bases. The CDR3 here is CASSQYRQITDTQYF. In nucleotides, the CDR3 is TGTGCCAGCAGCCAATATAGACAGATCACAGATACGCAGTATTTT.

The rearrangement uses TRBV19 and TRBJ1-1, with no clear D. CDR1 LNHDA and CDR2 SQIVND come from the germline V gene (reference sequence). The CDR3 totals 13 residues. V gave up 10 bases and J gave up 0 bases, with 12 bases separating them. The CDR3 region is CATTESMNTEAFF. The CDR3 DNA reads as TGTGCCACCACAGAGTCAATGAACACTGAAGCTTTCTTT.

V gene TRBV18 combines with J gene TRBJ1-2; a weak D match, TRBD1 (5 bases). The V end lost 3 bases, the J end lost 0 bases, and 14 bases lay between the germline ends. Germline values: CDR1 KGHSH, CDR2 LQKENI. The CDR3 covers 16 residues. The CDR3 sequence is CASSPPLGRANYGYTF. The CDR3 DNA sequence: TGTGCCAGCTCACCCCCCTTGGGGCGTGCTAACTATGGCTACACCTTC.

This chain connects TRBV7-9 to TRBJ1-2; no clear D. Deletions cut 4 bases from V and 1 base from J, with 7 bases between. The CDR3 has 13 amino acids. Germline V gene sequence: CDR1 SEHNR, CDR2 FQNEAQ (reference sequence). The CDR3, as DNA: TGTGCCAGCAGCTCCCTTGTTAACTATGGCTACACCTTC. This codes for CASSSLVNYGYTF.

This chain joins TRBV3-1 (or the pseudogene TRBV3-2) and TRBJ1-6; the D is unclear. The CDR3 is made up of 16 amino acids. V was clipped by 3 bases and J by 10 bases, with 19 bases between them. Germline CDR1 is LGHDT and CDR2 is YNNKEL (reference sequence). The DNA of the CDR3 is TGTGCCAGCAGCCAGATTCTCCAGCCTTCTAGCTCACCCCTCCACTTT. It translates to CASSQILQPSSSPLHF.

The chain couples TRBV27 to TRBJ2-7; 9 nucleotides align to TRBD1. This CDR3 has 14 amino acids. Germline V CDR1 and CDR2: MNHEY, SMNVEV (reference sequence). V lost 5 bases, J lost 1 base, and 3 bases stayed unmatched. DNA for the CDR3: TGTGCCAGCAGTCGGGACAGGGAATCCTACGAGCAGTACGTC. Translating gives CASSRDRESYEQYV.

The CDR3 here is CASSKQREGCTGELFF. The CDR3 region has the DNA TGTGCCAGCAGCAAACAGCGGGAGGGCTGCACCGGGGAGCTGTTTTTT. The chain has TRBV21-1 and TRBJ2-2; the table's D gene call, TRBD2, was not cross checked with the DNA. TRBV21-1 is noted as a pseudogene. The CDR3 is 16 amino acids.

Points on this clone: The junction and the germline gene differ at one end; a read error may be behind it. This chain joins TRBV7-7 and TRBJ2-1; D is perhaps TRBD1 (6 bases). Germline CDR1 is SSHAT and CDR2 is FNYEAQ (reference sequence). This CDR3 contains 16 residues. The CDR3 region is CASSSNQGTLYNEQFF. The CDR3, as DNA: TGTGCTAGCAGCTCTAACCAGGGGACACTCTACAATGAGCAGTTCTTC.

The V gene is TRBV11-2, the J gene TRBJ1-1; the D gene is possibly TRBD1 (6 bases). Germline assignment: CDR1 SGHAT and CDR2 FQNNGV. V was clipped by 1 base and J by 5 bases, with 8 bases between them. There are 13 residues in the CDR3. CDR3 coding DNA: TGTGCCAGCAGCTTAGGAACAGGGACTGAAGCTTTCTTT. It codes for CASSLGTGTEAFF.

The rearrangement uses TRBV5-5 and TRBJ1-2; 7 nucleotides align to TRBD1. CDR3 length: 14 residues. Germline V gives CDR1 SGHKS, CDR2 YYEKEE (reference sequence). After removal of 5 bases from V and 6 bases from J, the junction contained 10 bases not matched to a gene. CDR3 sequence: CASSLGTASDGYTF. CDR3 DNA: TGTGCCAGCAGTTTAGGGACAGCGTCAGATGGCTACACCTTC.

CDR3 nucleotide sequence: TGTGCCAGCAGTCAAAGGACAGGGGGAAACGAGCAGTACGTC. It translates to CASSQRTGGNEQYV. The chain carries TRBV27 and TRBJ2-7, with 10 bases identical to TRBD1. Germline V gene data show CDR1 as MNHEY and CDR2 as SMNVEV (reference sequence). This CDR3 is built from 14 residues. V lost 5 bases and J lost 5; bases outside the gene matches: 6.

This sequence joins TRBV19 and TRBJ1-1; perhaps TRBD1 as D (6 bases). Germline V CDR1 and CDR2: LNHDA, SQIVND (reference sequence). The V gene lost 10 bases and the J gene lost 1 base, with 13 bases spanning the gap. The CDR3 totals 13 residues. As DNA, the CDR3 is TGTGCCACCAAGGACAGCCGGAACACTGAAGCTTTCTTT. It encodes CATKDSRNTEAFF.